This is a list of T cell receptor beta chains from one sample in a study of blood T cell repertoires in COVID-19. Sequenced by immunoSEQ multiplex PCR; TCRdb stores in-frame clones only, minus some. The sample consists of about 270,000 clones, 70% to 90% of them appearing once. The sequenced sample consisted of peripheral blood. These receptor sequences come from a woman under 40 with COVID-19, enrolled during active disease. The CDR3 runs from the conserved cysteine through the conserved F or W. The order of the fields is J gene, D gene, V gene, clone size, CDR3 DNA, CDR3 protein. The D gene is left open where the match is weak. Size values are once, few and many counts, or a class for expanded clones, and some rows have none.

j_call: TRBJ2-7
d_call: TRBD2
v_call: TRBV7-6
clone_size: -
cdr3_nt: TGTGCCAGCAGCAGCCCCCGGGGGGGCGGTCGGTACGAGCAGTACTTC
cdr3_aa: CASSSPRGGGRYEQYF

j_call: TRBJ2-3
d_call: TRBD2
v_call: TRBV9
clone_size: once
cdr3_nt: TGTGCCAGCAGCACCCATCATAGCGGGAGTTCCTCTAGCACAGATACGCAGTATTTT
cdr3_aa: CASSTHHSGSSSSTDTQYF

j_call: TRBJ1-1
d_call: TRBD1
v_call: TRBV23-1
clone_size: -
cdr3_nt: TGCGCCAGCTCGGACAGGGGACCCATGAACACTGAAGCTTTCTTT
cdr3_aa: CASSDRGPMNTEAFF

j_call: TRBJ1-2
d_call: -
v_call: TRBV19
clone_size: -
cdr3_nt: TGTGCCAGTAGTATGGGCCGGGGTTCGGGCTACACCTTC
cdr3_aa: CASSMGRGSGYTF

j_call: TRBJ2-3
d_call: TRBD2
v_call: TRBV7-6
clone_size: once
cdr3_nt: TGTGCCAGCAGCTTAAATAGCGGGTGGAGCACAGATACGCAGTATTTT
cdr3_aa: CASSLNSGWSTDTQYF

j_call: TRBJ1-1
d_call: TRBD1
v_call: TRBV10-1
clone_size: once
cdr3_nt: TGCGCCAGCAGTGAGGGGACAGGGGCGTTCGTAGCTTTCTTT
cdr3_aa: CASSEGTGAFVAFF

j_call: TRBJ2-3
d_call: -
v_call: TRBV19
clone_size: -
cdr3_nt: TGTGCCAGCGCGGAGGGGATGATGACAGATACGCAGTATTTT
cdr3_aa: CASAEGMMTDTQYF

j_call: TRBJ1-6
d_call: -
v_call: TRBV6-5
clone_size: -
cdr3_nt: TGTGCCAGCACCCCGACAGGAACTAATTCACCCCTCCACTTT
cdr3_aa: CASTPTGTNSPLHF

j_call: TRBJ2-5
d_call: TRBD2
v_call: TRBV18
clone_size: -
cdr3_nt: TGTGCCAGCTCACCACCCTCGCGGGGGATCACGGAGACCCAGTACTTC
cdr3_aa: CASSPPSRGITETQYF

j_call: TRBJ2-7
d_call: TRBD1
v_call: TRBV5-3
clone_size: -
cdr3_nt: TGTGCCAGAAGCTTGGCCGGGACAGCGGACTCCTACGAGCAGTACTTC
cdr3_aa: CARSLAGTADSYEQYF

j_call: TRBJ1-2
d_call: -
v_call: TRBV29-1
clone_size: -
cdr3_nt: TGCAGCGTTGAAGACAACAGGAGCTTTAATGGCTACACCTTC
cdr3_aa: CSVEDNRSFNGYTF

j_call: TRBJ1-6
d_call: -
v_call: TRBV4-1
clone_size: -
cdr3_nt: TGCGCCAGCAGCCAAGAAGGAACAGTGAATTCACCCCTCCACTTT
cdr3_aa: CASSQEGTVNSPLHF

j_call: TRBJ1-2
d_call: -
v_call: TRBV19
clone_size: few
cdr3_nt: TGTGCCAGTAGTATATCGGGAGAGAACTATGGCTACACCTTC
cdr3_aa: CASSISGENYGYTF

j_call: TRBJ2-5
d_call: TRBD2
v_call: TRBV2
clone_size: -
cdr3_nt: TGTGCCAGCCACGACGGGACTAGTTTAGGAGAGAAACCATGGGCCCAAGAGACCCAGTACTTC
cdr3_aa: CASHDGTSLGEKPWAQETQYF

j_call: TRBJ1-5
d_call: -
v_call: TRBV19
clone_size: -
cdr3_nt: TGTGCCAGTAGTATAGCCCGCCTGGGGGCCCATCAGCCCCAGCATTTT
cdr3_aa: CASSIARLGAHQPQHF

j_call: TRBJ1-5
d_call: TRBD1
v_call: TRBV27
clone_size: -
cdr3_nt: TGTGCCAGCAGTGTGAGGACAGGGAGTGGCAATCAGCCCCAGCATTTT
cdr3_aa: CASSVRTGSGNQPQHF

j_call: TRBJ2-3
d_call: -
v_call: TRBV5-8
clone_size: -
cdr3_nt: TGTGCCAGCAGCCTGGGGGGGCGAACAGATACGCAGTATTTT
cdr3_aa: CASSLGGRTDTQYF

j_call: TRBJ1-1
d_call: TRBD1
v_call: TRBV10-3
clone_size: -
cdr3_nt: TGTGCCATCAGTGAACAGGGGGGAGAAGCTTTCTTT
cdr3_aa: CAISEQGGEAFF

j_call: TRBJ2-2
d_call: -
v_call: TRBV27
clone_size: -
cdr3_nt: TGTGCCAGCAGTTCACTCCCAGGCTCAGTAAACACCGGGGAGCTGTTTTTT
cdr3_aa: CASSSLPGSVNTGELFF

j_call: TRBJ2-1
d_call: -
v_call: TRBV6-6
clone_size: -
cdr3_nt: TGTGCCAGCCGGGGGACCCGGGCAAGTTACAATGAGCAGTTCTTC
cdr3_aa: CASRGTRASYNEQFF

j_call: TRBJ1-1
d_call: TRBD1
v_call: TRBV24-1
clone_size: -
cdr3_nt: TGTGCCACCAGTGACAGGGACAGGGGGTTGGCTTTCTTT
cdr3_aa: CATSDRDRGLAFF

j_call: TRBJ2-7
d_call: -
v_call: TRBV2
clone_size: -
cdr3_nt: TGTGCCAGCATCCCACCCTACCGGACTGCCAACATGTCCTTC
cdr3_aa: CASIPPYRTANMSF

j_call: TRBJ2-7
d_call: TRBD1
v_call: TRBV19
clone_size: -
cdr3_nt: TGTGCCAGTAGCTCCGGGACAGGGCCCTACGAGCAGTACTTC
cdr3_aa: CASSSGTGPYEQYF

j_call: TRBJ1-3
d_call: -
v_call: TRBV4-1
clone_size: -
cdr3_nt: TGCGCCAGCAGCCAAGCCCGCGGACAGAGCTCTGGAAACACCATATATTTT
cdr3_aa: CASSQARGQSSGNTIYF

j_call: TRBJ2-5
d_call: TRBD2
v_call: TRBV4-1
clone_size: -
cdr3_nt: TGCGCCAGCAGTGCGGGGGGAACTTTGGAGACCCAGTACTTC
cdr3_aa: CASSAGGTLETQYF

j_call: TRBJ2-1
d_call: -
v_call: TRBV7-6
clone_size: -
cdr3_nt: TGTGCCAGCAGCTTAGGTCTTTTAGACTACAATGAGCAGTTCTTC
cdr3_aa: CASSLGLLDYNEQFF

j_call: TRBJ2-2
d_call: TRBD1
v_call: TRBV7-8
clone_size: -
cdr3_nt: TGTGCCAGCAGCTCTGGACAGGACTTAGCGAACACCGGGGAGCTGTTTTTT
cdr3_aa: CASSSGQDLANTGELFF

j_call: TRBJ1-2
d_call: -
v_call: TRBV7-9
clone_size: -
cdr3_nt: TGTGCCAGCAGCTTAGCGCTCCCAGTCGCTAACTATGGCTACACCTTC
cdr3_aa: CASSLALPVANYGYTF

j_call: TRBJ2-7
d_call: TRBD1
v_call: TRBV5-1
clone_size: -
cdr3_nt: TGCGCCAGCAGCTCGGCCCCGGGACAGTTCTCCTACGAGCAGTACTTC
cdr3_aa: CASSSAPGQFSYEQYF

j_call: TRBJ1-6
d_call: TRBD1
v_call: TRBV4-1
clone_size: few
cdr3_nt: TGCGCCAGCAGCCAAGATGTAGGACAGGGCAATTCACCCCTCCACTTT
cdr3_aa: CASSQDVGQGNSPLHF

j_call: TRBJ1-1
d_call: TRBD1
v_call: TRBV6-6
clone_size: -
cdr3_nt: TGTGCCAGCAGCCCACGGGCAGACAGGGGGCGCACTGAAGCTTTCTTT
cdr3_aa: CASSPRADRGRTEAFF

j_call: TRBJ2-3
d_call: TRBD2
v_call: TRBV9
clone_size: few
cdr3_nt: TGTGCCAGCAGCGGAGGGAGACTAGCGGGGGACCCAGATACGCAGTATTTT
cdr3_aa: CASSGGRLAGDPDTQYF

j_call: TRBJ2-7
d_call: -
v_call: TRBV19
clone_size: -
cdr3_nt: TGTGCCAGTAGTATAGGCCCTAGCTCCTACGAGCAGTACTTC
cdr3_aa: CASSIGPSSYEQYF

j_call: TRBJ2-7
d_call: -
v_call: TRBV27
clone_size: -
cdr3_nt: TGTGCCAGCAGTTTCGGAGTCTCCTACGAGCAGTACTTC
cdr3_aa: CASSFGVSYEQYF

j_call: TRBJ2-1
d_call: TRBD2
v_call: TRBV3-1/TRBV3-2
clone_size: -
cdr3_nt: TGTGCCAGCAGCCAAGCGGGGAGTGGAGCGGGGGGGCCAAATGAGCAGTTCTTC
cdr3_aa: CASSQAGSGAGGPNEQFF

j_call: TRBJ1-2
d_call: TRBD1
v_call: TRBV18
clone_size: -
cdr3_nt: TGTGCCAGCTCACCACCCGGGGACAGGGGTAACTATGGCTACACCTTC
cdr3_aa: CASSPPGDRGNYGYTF

j_call: TRBJ2-3
d_call: TRBD1
v_call: TRBV5-1
clone_size: -
cdr3_nt: TGCGCCAGCAGCCTTGGGACAGGGGTTATGACAGATACGCAGTATTTT
cdr3_aa: CASSLGTGVMTDTQYF

j_call: TRBJ1-3
d_call: -
v_call: TRBV28
clone_size: -
cdr3_nt: TGTGCCAGCAGCTCCTTCCCCACCATATATTTT
cdr3_aa: CASSSFPTIYF

j_call: TRBJ1-2
d_call: -
v_call: TRBV5-6
clone_size: once
cdr3_nt: TGTGCCAGCAGCTTGTGGCAGTATAACTATGGCTACACCTTC
cdr3_aa: CASSLWQYNYGYTF

j_call: TRBJ2-3
d_call: -
v_call: TRBV11-2
clone_size: few
cdr3_nt: TGTGCCAGCAGCTTCGGCACAGATACGCAGTATTTT
cdr3_aa: CASSFGTDTQYF

j_call: TRBJ2-7
d_call: -
v_call: TRBV4-2
clone_size: -
cdr3_nt: TGTGCCAGCAGCTCCCGGTTGGGGGGGGCTTACGAGCAGTACTTC
cdr3_aa: CASSSRLGGAYEQYF

j_call: TRBJ1-2
d_call: -
v_call: TRBV5-8
clone_size: -
cdr3_nt: TGTGCCGACGATGGAGGTCGGGGGAGTCTTGGCTACACCTTC
cdr3_aa: CADDGGRGSLGYTF

j_call: TRBJ1-3
d_call: -
v_call: TRBV7-2
clone_size: -
cdr3_nt: TGTGCCAGCGGGAGAAGCTCATCTGGAAACACCATATATTTT
cdr3_aa: CASGRSSSGNTIYF

j_call: TRBJ2-7
d_call: -
v_call: TRBV30
clone_size: -
cdr3_nt: TGTGCCTGGACCACAGGGATAGGCTCCTACGAGCAGTACTTC
cdr3_aa: CAWTTGIGSYEQYF

j_call: TRBJ2-3
d_call: -
v_call: TRBV19
clone_size: -
cdr3_nt: TGTGCCAGTAGTATGGGGCCGACCACAGATACGCAGTATTTT
cdr3_aa: CASSMGPTTDTQYF

j_call: TRBJ1-5
d_call: -
v_call: TRBV12-3/TRBV12-4
clone_size: -
cdr3_nt: TGTGCCAGCAGCCTTGGTGGGAGGCCCCAGCATTTT
cdr3_aa: CASSLGGRPQHF

j_call: TRBJ2-7
d_call: TRBD2
v_call: TRBV29-1
clone_size: -
cdr3_nt: TGCAGCGTTGCGGGCGGGGGGCCCTACGAGCAGTACTTC
cdr3_aa: CSVAGGGPYEQYF